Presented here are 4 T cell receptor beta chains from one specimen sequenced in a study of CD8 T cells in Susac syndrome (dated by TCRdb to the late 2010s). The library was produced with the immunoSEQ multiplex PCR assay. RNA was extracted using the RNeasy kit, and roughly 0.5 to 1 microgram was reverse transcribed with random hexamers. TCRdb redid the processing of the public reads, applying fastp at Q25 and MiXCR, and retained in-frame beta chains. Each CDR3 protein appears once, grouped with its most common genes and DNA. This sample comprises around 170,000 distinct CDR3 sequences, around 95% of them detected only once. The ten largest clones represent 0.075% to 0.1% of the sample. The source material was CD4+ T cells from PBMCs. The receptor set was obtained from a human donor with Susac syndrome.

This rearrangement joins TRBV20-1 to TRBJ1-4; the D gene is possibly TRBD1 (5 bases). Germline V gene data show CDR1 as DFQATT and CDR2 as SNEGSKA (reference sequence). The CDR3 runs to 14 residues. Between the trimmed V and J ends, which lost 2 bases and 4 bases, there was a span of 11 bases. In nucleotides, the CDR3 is TGCAGTGCTAGACCGGGGCATAATAATGAAAAACTGTTTTTT. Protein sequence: CSARPGHNNEKLFF.

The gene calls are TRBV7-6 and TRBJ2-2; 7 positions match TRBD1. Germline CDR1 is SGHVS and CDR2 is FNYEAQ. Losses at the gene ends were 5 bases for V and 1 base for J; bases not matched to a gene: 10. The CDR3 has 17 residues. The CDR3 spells CASSQAPRDRNTGELFF. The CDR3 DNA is TGTGCCAGCAGCCAAGCCCCCCGGGACAGGAACACCGGGGAGCTGTTTTTT.

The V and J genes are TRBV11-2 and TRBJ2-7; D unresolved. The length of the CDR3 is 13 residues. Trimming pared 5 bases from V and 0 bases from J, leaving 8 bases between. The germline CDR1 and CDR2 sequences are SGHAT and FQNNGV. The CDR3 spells CASSLTSSYEQYF. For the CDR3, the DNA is TGTGCCAGCAGCCTGACAAGCTCCTACGAGCAGTACTTC.

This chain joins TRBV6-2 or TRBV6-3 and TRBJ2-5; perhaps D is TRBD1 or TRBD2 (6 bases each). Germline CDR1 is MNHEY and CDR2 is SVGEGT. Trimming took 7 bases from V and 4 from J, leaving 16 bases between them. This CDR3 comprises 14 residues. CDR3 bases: TGTGCCAGCACGGACGGGGGCAACGGAGAGACCCAGTACTTC. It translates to CASTDGGNGETQYF.